The rows below give T cell receptor beta chains drawn from one sample of a study of T cells in Graves' hyperthyroidism and ophthalmopathy. TCRdb recomputed calls from the multiplex PCR reads with MiXCR, one row per CDR3 protein. Of about 460,000 distinct CDR3 sequences in the sample, 22% were seen once. Sequenced input: blood. These receptors all come from a woman in her 70s with Graves' ophthalmopathy. CDR3s include the opening cysteine and the closing phenylalanine or tryptophan. Each record gives: J gene, V gene, clone size, D gene, CDR3 DNA, CDR3 protein. A D gene is named only where the DNA matches it firmly. Part of the rows lack a size; the others show once, few, many or a class for expanded clones.

TRBJ2-2	TRBV7-9	NA	NA	TGTGCCAGCAGCCCCCACGTCGGGGGCGGGGAGCTGTTTTTT	CASSPHVGGGELFF
TRBJ2-7	TRBV3-1	many	NA	TGTGCCAGCAGCCAAGCAGTTGGGGAGCAGTACTTC	CASSQAVGEQYF
TRBJ1-1	TRBV12-3/TRBV12-4	many	TRBD1	TGTGCCAGCAGTTTTCCAGGGGGCACTGAAGCTTTCTTT	CASSFPGGTEAFF
TRBJ2-7	TRBV4-3	few	NA	TGCGCCAGCAGCCAAGGTTACGGCTACGAGCAGTACTTC	CASSQGYGYEQYF
TRBJ2-1	TRBV7-2	NA	NA	TGTGCCAGCAGCTTAGGAGTAGCAGACTTCTACAATGAGCAGTTCTTC	CASSLGVADFYNEQFF
TRBJ1-1	TRBV18	NA	TRBD1	TGTGCCAGCTCCCCCAGGCGCACAGGGGGACGGAACACTGAAGCTTTCTTT	CASSPRRTGGRNTEAFF
TRBJ2-7	TRBV5-1	few	NA	TGCGCCTCCCGGGGAGGGGGTTCGGGCGAGCAGTACTTC	CASRGGGSGEQYF
TRBJ1-1	TRBV11-2	NA	TRBD1	TGTGCCAGCAGCTTAGGCCACAGGGGGACTGAAGCTTTCTTT	CASSLGHRGTEAFF
TRBJ2-7	TRBV7-9	NA	NA	TGTGCCAGCAGCTTAACGATCGGAGGGGAGGACGAGCAGTACTTC	CASSLTIGGEDEQYF
TRBJ1-4	TRBV7-2	NA	TRBD1	TGTGCCAGCAGCTCGGAGGGGGCGGCGAGTGAAAAACTGTTTTTT	CASSSEGAASEKLFF
TRBJ2-7	TRBV6-2/TRBV6-3	many	NA	TGTGCCAGCAGGAATTGGCTTGTCGTACGCGAGCAGTACTTC	CASRNWLVVREQYF
TRBJ2-3	TRBV15	few	NA	TGTGCCACCAGCAGAGGACTAATAAACACAGATACGCAGTATTTT	CATSRGLINTDTQYF
TRBJ2-7	TRBV5-1	few	NA	TGCGCCAGCAAGATCGGCGGACAAAGCTCCTACGAGCAGTACTTC	CASKIGGQSSYEQYF
TRBJ2-5	TRBV4-2	NA	NA	TGTGCCAGCAGCCAAGATCGACTCCAAGAGACCCAGTACTTC	CASSQDRLQETQYF
TRBJ1-2	TRBV7-2	many	NA	TGTGCCAGCAGCTTAGCGGGAGGGAACGAAGGTGGCTACACCTTC	CASSLAGGNEGGYTF
TRBJ1-5	TRBV2	many	NA	TGTGCCAGCAGTGAAGGCAGGTTAAGGCCCCAGCATTTT	CASSEGRLRPQHF
TRBJ2-7	TRBV4-2	few	TRBD1	TGTGCCAGCAGCCAAGAGCCCCAGGGGGCCCCGTTCTACGAGCAGTACTTC	CASSQEPQGAPFYEQYF
TRBJ2-7	TRBV3-1	few	NA	TGTGCCAGCACCCTTAGCGGATCCTCCTACGAGCAGTACTTC	CASTLSGSSYEQYF